This T cell receptor (beta chain) was documented in a study of T cell responses to AZD1222 COVID-19 vaccine. Whole-study context: Both about-4-week and about-12-week second-dose recipients were combined.

Turning to this clone: Antigen specificity is unknown.

Notes on the study in general: Spike-specific TCR breadth and depth were elevated following two AZD1222 doses. It should be noted that donors were predominantly white British and more often female, and clonal diversity was possibly underestimated.

Clones were read by immunoSEQ multiplex PCR, and TCRdb kept only the in-frame ones, dropping some. The sample holds about 140,000 clones; just under 95% are singletons and the top ten take about 4.8%. The V end lost 6 bases, the J end lost 2 bases, and 17 bases lay between the germline ends. The germline V gene encodes CDR1 MNHEY and CDR2 SMNVEV (reference sequence). This CDR3 is built from 15 residues. This material consisted of peripheral blood, taken on day 0 of AZD1222 vaccination. The sequence was obtained from an adult in good health. The V gene is TRBV27, the J gene TRBJ2-7, with a possible D match to TRBD1 (6 bases). CDR3 coding DNA: TGTGCCAGCAGCCCCTGGGGCAGGGGAACCTACGAGCAGTACTTC. This sequence encodes CASSPWGRGTYEQYF.